The entry below gives a single T cell receptor beta chain sequence along with its context. In this sample, this clone turned up once. Its antigen is not yet known. Base qualities are not at hand, and no much larger clone is one base apart. This entry is derived from a study of OX40 agonist ivuxolimab in advanced cancers. For the wider study: Ivuxolimab was a fully human IgG2 agonistic monoclonal antibody targeting the costimulatory receptor OX40 (CD134). Intravenous ivuxolimab was administered to patients every 2 weeks at six dose levels: 0.01, 0.1, 0.3, 1.5, 3 and 10 mg/kg. Of the roughly 52 dose-escalation patients, hepatocellular carcinoma was present in around 19, melanoma in some 15, renal cell carcinoma in 9 and head and neck cancer in 9. In the dose-escalation cohort, approximately 82% of patients were male, and the mean age was 60 years with a range of about 20 to 80. Prior anti-PD-1, anti-PD-L1 or anti-CTLA-4 therapy was permitted, and checkpoint inhibitors had been received by about two fifths of dose-escalation patients. Partial responses were achieved by three dose-escalation patients, of whom one had hepatocellular carcinoma and two had cutaneous melanoma. Peripheral TCRbeta sequencing aimed to test whether ivuxolimab altered TCR sequence diversity and caused clonal T-cell expansion. The monotherapy dose-escalation portion (N of about 50 patients) of the phase I ivuxolimab trial is reported in the paper.

From its cysteine to its phenylalanine, the CDR3 spans 16 amino acids. Only CDR3 DNA is held: 48 bases, read in frame from base 1. Per the germline V gene (reference sequence), SGHAT is the CDR1 and FQDESV is the CDR2. The germline ends are 9 bases apart after V is trimmed by 3 bases and J by 0 bases. Paper-wide results and their limitations: Low levels of normalized T-cell clonal expansion were also shown by some nonresponding patients. In the 0.1-3.0 mg/kg groups, partial responders were among the patients with the lowest normalized peripheral clonal expansion, particularly in CD8+ T cells. At doses of 0.1 to 3.0 mg/kg, clonal expansion of both CD4+ and CD8+ T cells in blood was seen between baseline and week 6. After ivuxolimab, expanded clones were on average more numerous among CD8+ T cells than among CD4+ T cells. The antigen specificity of the peripheral T cells that underwent clonal expansion was not determined.

The trial excluded patients who had a history of autoimmune disease or who were on systemic immunosuppression. Peripheral blood for TCR sequencing was collected from all dose cohorts at baseline, on cycle 4 day 1, and on cycle 7 day 1. Samples came from an open-label, multicenter, first-in-human phase I dose-escalation trial of ivuxolimab. Adults with locally advanced or metastatic head and neck squamous cell, hepatocellular, melanoma or renal cell carcinoma were enrolled in the trial. Before TCR sequencing, CD4+ T cells and CD8+ T cells were sorted from peripheral blood as separate populations. To sequence the TCRbeta CDR3 region, genomic DNA was isolated from the sorted cells. TCRbeta CDR3 regions were sequenced using the immunoSEQ Assay. The immuneACCESS repertoire file appears here via TCRdb, limited to in-frame rearrangements. These files lack a portion of the clones; in checked studies, under half of the deficit traces to unresolved V genes, and the cause of the others is not known. Across this sample there are more than 25,000 clones, with 60% to 75% seen only once. Approximately 13% of the sample comes from the top ten.

The sequence derives from an adult with an advanced solid tumor such as melanoma, head and neck, liver or kidney cancer. The material sequenced was CD4+ or CD8+ T cells sorted from blood, taken in a trial of the OX40 agonist ivuxolimab. This receptor chain uses TRBV11-1 and TRBJ1-6; the D gene cannot be named for sure. Here the CDR3 is given as CASSFKGSSYNSPLHF. Read as DNA, the sequence is TGTGCCAGCAGCTTTAAAGGGAGCTCCTATAATTCACCCCTCCACTTT. The CDR3, completed at both ends by the reference TRBV11-1 and TRBJ1-6 genes, gives the full variable domain EAEVAQSPRYKITEKSQAVAFWCDPISGHATLYWYRQILGQGPELLVQFQDESVVDDSQLPKDRFSAERLKGVDSTLKIQPAELGDSAMYLCASSFKGSSYNSPLHFGNGTRLTVT.